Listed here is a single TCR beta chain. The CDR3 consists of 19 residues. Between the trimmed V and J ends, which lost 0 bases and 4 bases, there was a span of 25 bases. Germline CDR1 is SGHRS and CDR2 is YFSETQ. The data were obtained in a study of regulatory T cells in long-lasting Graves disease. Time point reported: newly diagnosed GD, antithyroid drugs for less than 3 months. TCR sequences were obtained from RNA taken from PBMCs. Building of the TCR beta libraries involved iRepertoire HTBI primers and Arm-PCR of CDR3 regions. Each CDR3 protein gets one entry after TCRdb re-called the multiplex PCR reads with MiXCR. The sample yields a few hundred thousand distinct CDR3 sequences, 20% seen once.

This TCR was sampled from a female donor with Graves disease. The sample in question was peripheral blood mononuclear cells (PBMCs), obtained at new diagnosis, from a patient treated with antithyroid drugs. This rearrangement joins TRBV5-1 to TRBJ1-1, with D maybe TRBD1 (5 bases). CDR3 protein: CASSLAGTSGGTGPTEAFF. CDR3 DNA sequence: TGCGCCAGCAGCTTGGCTGGGACTAGCGGGGGGACCGGGCCCACTGAAGCTTTCTTT.